This T cell receptor beta chain was obtained from a study of blood T cell repertoires in COVID-19. Source study methods: Cell counts per sample came from amplifying reference gene primers. Sequencing was performed with immunoSEQ multiplex PCR; in TCRdb, only in-frame clones are kept and a portion is missing. For V, J and clone size, that table is used; D and trimming come from the DNA. The sample yields approximately 270,000 clones, approximately 85% seen once. Self-reported history from a screening survey and questionnaire set each donor's cohort. In Cohort 3, a recovered donor had either two negative PCRs, clearance, or symptom resolution. Germline lookup yields CDR1 SGDLS and CDR2 YYNGEE. The ends were cut back, 0 bases at V and 6 bases at J, with 10 bases in the middle. CDR3 length: 14 amino acids.

The sample was PBMCs or T cells enriched from blood (not recorded which). The receptor was isolated from a woman in her 50s who had recovered from COVID-19. J is TRBJ2-1 and V is TRBV9, with a possible D match to TRBD2 (6 bases). This CDR3 is CASSVAGVRNEQFF. The CDR3 region has the DNA TGTGCCAGCAGCGTAGCGGGAGTTCGCAATGAGCAGTTCTTC.